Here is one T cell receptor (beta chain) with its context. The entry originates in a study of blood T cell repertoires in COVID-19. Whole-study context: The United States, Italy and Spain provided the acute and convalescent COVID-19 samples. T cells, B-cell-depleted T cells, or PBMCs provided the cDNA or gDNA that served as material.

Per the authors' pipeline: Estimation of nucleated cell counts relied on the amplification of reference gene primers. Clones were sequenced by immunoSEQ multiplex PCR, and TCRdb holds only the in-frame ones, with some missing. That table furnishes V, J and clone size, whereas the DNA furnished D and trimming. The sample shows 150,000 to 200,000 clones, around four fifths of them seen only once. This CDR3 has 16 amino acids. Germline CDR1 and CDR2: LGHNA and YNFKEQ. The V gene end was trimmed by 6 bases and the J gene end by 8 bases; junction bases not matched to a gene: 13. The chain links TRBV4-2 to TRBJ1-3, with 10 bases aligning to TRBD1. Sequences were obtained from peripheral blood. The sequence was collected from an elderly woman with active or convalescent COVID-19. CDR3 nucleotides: TGTGCCAGCAGAAGGTTGACAGGGGGCCTCAGGGACACCATATATTTT. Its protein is CASRRLTGGLRDTIYF.